Following are 27 T cell receptor beta chains from one sample sequenced in a study of cytomegalovirus exposure and HLA in healthy donors. The PCR contained 60 Vbeta and 13 Jbeta primers. Sequencing used immunoSEQ multiplex PCR; TCRdb keeps in-frame clones, though not all of them. The sample records about 160,000 clones, around 80% being singletons. The sample was PBMCs. These receptors were taken from a female donor in good health and CMV-seronegative.

The rearrangement joins TRBV27 to TRBJ2-1, with TRBD2 matching 10 bases. The germline CDR1 and CDR2 sequences are MNHEY and SMNVEV (reference sequence). The CDR3 extends over 16 amino acids. J gave up 6 bases and V 6 bases, and 11 bases lay outside the gene matches. The CDR3: CASRPTGTSALNEQFF. CDR3 DNA sequence: TGTGCCAGCAGGCCGACCGGGACTAGCGCACTCAATGAGCAGTTCTTC.

The rearrangement uses TRBV5-1 and TRBJ2-1; D ambiguous. The germline gives CDR1 SGHRS, CDR2 YFSETQ. The CDR3 has 14 amino acids. Trimming left V 4 bases short and J 6 bases short, with 14 bases between. The CDR3 here is CASSGNPSGNEQFF. For the CDR3, the DNA is TGCGCCAGCAGCGGAAACCCTAGTGGCAATGAGCAGTTCTTC.

The chain combines TRBV4-2 with TRBJ1-6; TRBD1 aligns across 9 bases. The CDR3 consists of 18 residues. The trim removed 0 bases at V and 6 bases at J, leaving 9 bases unmatched. Germline V gene sequence: CDR1 LGHNA, CDR2 YNFKEQ. This chain's CDR3 is CASSQEWGRTGANSPLHF. The DNA for the CDR3 is TGTGCCAGCAGCCAAGAGTGGGGGCGGACAGGGGCTAATTCACCCCTCCACTTT.

The chain joins TRBV2 to TRBJ1-4, with D possibly matching TRBD1 (5 bases). Germline V gene data show CDR1 as SNHLY and CDR2 as FYNNEI. The CDR3 has 14 amino acids. Trimming stripped 4 bases from V and 8 bases from J, with 14 bases between. CDR3 amino acids: CASSVFRVGEKLFF. The CDR3 DNA sequence: TGTGCCAGCAGTGTCTTCAGGGTCGGAGAAAAACTGTTTTTT.

The chain couples TRBV7-2 to TRBJ2-7; TRBD2 matches at 11 bases. J lost 0 bases, V lost 0 bases, and 7 bases had no gene match. The CDR3 extends over 18 amino acids. The germline V gene encodes CDR1 SGHTA and CDR2 FQGNSA. CDR3 region: CASSLARLAGGRSYEQYF. DNA of the CDR3: TGTGCCAGCAGCTTAGCGCGGCTAGCGGGAGGCCGCTCCTACGAGCAGTACTTC.

This clone was seen only a few times. The chain is built from TRBV7-6 and TRBJ1-1, with 7 bases lining up with TRBD1. There are 14 residues in the CDR3. The J segment lost 1 base and the V segment lost 1 base, leaving 0 bases of the junction unmatched. Germline CDR1 is SGHVS and CDR2 is FNYEAQ. The DNA for the CDR3 is TGTGCCAGCAGCTTAGAGGGGGCGAACACTGAAGCTTTCTTT. It codes for CASSLEGANTEAFF.

The chain employs TRBV6-5 and TRBJ2-7, with D possibly being TRBD2 (6 bases). This CDR3 is 13 amino acids long. The germline gives CDR1 MNHEY, CDR2 SVGAGI. The ends were cut back, 5 bases at V and 12 bases at J, with 20 bases in the middle. Here the CDR3 reads CASSEVAGSGGYF. The CDR3 DNA is TGTGCCAGCAGTGAAGTCGCGGGGTCTGGGGGGTACTTC.

V usage is TRBV11-2 and J usage is TRBJ2-7, with 8 bases lining up with TRBD2. Germline values: CDR1 SGHAT, CDR2 FQNNGV. V shed 3 bases and J 1 base; nucleotides not matched to a gene: 5. The CDR3 has 15 amino acids. The CDR3 nucleotides read TGTGCCAGCAGCTTGGAAGCGGGAGCTTCCTACGAGCAGTACTTC. This sequence encodes CASSLEAGASYEQYF.

V is TRBV11-2 and J is TRBJ1-2; maybe TRBD1 (5 bases). CDR1 is SGHAT and CDR2 is FQNNGV in the germline V gene. This CDR3 contains 14 residues. V dropped 5 bases and J dropped 8 bases, with 18 bases sitting between them. The CDR3 spells CASSTSGGASGYTF. In nucleotides, the CDR3 is TGTGCCAGCAGCACAAGTGGCGGGGCGAGCGGCTACACCTTC.

The chain uses TRBV30 and TRBJ2-5; 8 bases are shared with TRBD1. Germline V gene sequence: CDR1 GTSNPN, CDR2 SVGIG (reference sequence). J lost 9 bases, V lost 2 bases, and 14 bases had no gene match. CDR3 length equals 15 residues. This CDR3 is CAWSTRTGSREAQYF. The CDR3 DNA reads as TGTGCCTGGAGTACTCGGACAGGGTCGAGGGAGGCCCAGTACTTC.

The rearrangement links TRBV4-3 to TRBJ2-2; no definite D call. The ends were cut back, 0 bases at V and 1 base at J, with 6 bases in the middle. This CDR3 is built from 15 residues. Germline assignment: CDR1 LGHNA and CDR2 YSLEER. DNA for the CDR3: TGCGCCAGCAGCCAAGATCGTCGGAACACCGGGGAGCTGTTTTTT. Translating gives CASSQDRRNTGELFF.

A few counts support this clone. The CDR3 DNA is TGTGCCAGCAGCTTAAACAATAATTCACCCCTCCACTTT. Its translation: CASSLNNNSPLHF. The chain uses TRBV11-3 and TRBJ1-6; no clear D. The germline V and J ends were trimmed by 2 bases and 5 bases, with 4 bases remaining between them. CDR3 length: 13 amino acids. Germline V CDR1 and CDR2: SGHNT, YENEEA.

This clone was detected only once. V is TRBV19 and J is TRBJ2-3; 15 nucleotides align to TRBD2. CDR1 and CDR2 (germline): LNHDA, SQIVND (reference sequence). The length of the CDR3 is 18 residues. V lost 10 bases, J lost 0 bases, and 11 bases stayed unmatched. The CDR3 DNA reads as TGTGCCACCGGAGGACTAGCGGGAGGGGTGATTAGCACAGATACGCAGTATTTT. Amino acids: CATGGLAGGVISTDTQYF.

CDR3 in amino acids: CASSTGQAMNTEAFF. In DNA, the CDR3 is TGTGCCAGCAGTACTGGACAGGCCATGAACACTGAAGCTTTCTTT. V and J are TRBV6-5 and TRBJ1-1; 7 bases line up with TRBD1. V dropped 5 bases and J dropped 0; count of bases not matched to a gene: 6. CDR3 length: 15 residues. Germline V gene data show CDR1 as MNHEY and CDR2 as SVGAGI.

This sequence joins TRBV4-2 and TRBJ1-5; TRBD1 might be the D (6 bases). The CDR3 runs 17 residues. Germline V gene data show CDR1 as LGHNA and CDR2 as YNFKEQ. V was pared by 1 base and J by 2 bases, with 15 bases between. The CDR3 sequence: CASSQVPGGGRNQPQHF. CDR3 in DNA: TGTGCCAGCAGCCAAGTCCCAGGCGGGGGCCGCAATCAGCCCCAGCATTTT.

The sample holds a few counts of this clone. V gene TRBV5-1 combines with J gene TRBJ1-1, with D unresolved. Germline V lookup: CDR1 SGHRS, CDR2 YFSETQ. With 4 bases removed from V and 1 base from J, the gap between germline ends came to 14 bases. This CDR3 spans 15 amino acids. The CDR3 coding sequence is TGCGCCAGCAGCCCGAATCTGGCGGCGAACACTGAAGCTTTCTTT. Translating it yields CASSPNLAANTEAFF.

This clone has only one observation. This rearrangement joins TRBV15 to TRBJ2-7, with 8 bases lining up with TRBD1. Germline V gene lookup returns CDR1 LNHNV and CDR2 YYDKDF (reference sequence). This CDR3 is 16 amino acids long. With 2 bases clipped from V and 2 bases from J, the junction kept 8 bases outside the gene matches. CDR3 sequence (DNA): TGTGCCACCAGCAGATCCCGACCGGGACAGGCCTACGAGCAGTACTTC. Protein: CATSRSRPGQAYEQYF.

To note about this clone: The junction differs from germline at one of its ends, possibly a read error. V gene TRBV6-1 combines with J gene TRBJ1-2; the match to TRBD1 covers 8 bases. The CDR3 totals 13 residues. Germline-derived CDR1 and CDR2 are MNHNS and SASEGT. CDR3 residues: CASNEQGGYGYTF. CDR3 coding DNA: TGTGCCAGCAATGAACAGGGGGGCTATGGCTACACCTTC.

The J gene is TRBJ1-2, the V gene TRBV5-5; D is possibly TRBD1 (5 bases). Trimming removed 3 bases at V and 6 bases at J, with 18 bases between. Germline values: CDR1 SGHKS, CDR2 YYEKEE (reference sequence). The length of the CDR3 is 15 residues. DNA for the CDR3: TGTGCCAGCAGCTGGGGGGTGGAGGGGTTTGATGGCTACACCTTC. It is translated as CASSWGVEGFDGYTF.

This clone was observed once. The chain is built from TRBV19 and TRBJ1-5; unclear D gene. Trimming stripped 5 bases from V and 6 bases from J, with 20 bases between. This CDR3 is 16 amino acids long. Germline V lookup: CDR1 LNHDA, CDR2 SQIVND (reference sequence). The CDR3 here is CASSVGSGIRPQPQHF. The DNA of the CDR3 is TGTGCCAGTAGTGTTGGTTCGGGGATCAGGCCTCAGCCCCAGCATTTT.

The chain joins TRBV7-2 to TRBJ2-3, with no clear D. Germline loops: CDR1 SGHTA, CDR2 FQGNSA. The CDR3 is made up of 14 amino acids. The V and J ends lost 0 bases and 1 base respectively, with 5 bases between them. The CDR3 here is CASSLAIGTDTQYF. CDR3 DNA sequence: TGTGCCAGCAGCTTAGCGATAGGCACAGATACGCAGTATTTT.

The rearrangement uses TRBV11-2 and TRBJ1-2; a possible D gene is TRBD1 (5 bases). Germline V gives CDR1 SGHAT, CDR2 FQNNGV. V was cut by 5 bases and J by 2 bases, with 21 bases left in between. There are 17 residues in the CDR3. The CDR3 spells CASSQRNGGMGNYGYTF. DNA for the CDR3: TGTGCCAGCAGCCAACGTAACGGGGGGATGGGGAACTATGGCTACACCTTC.

CDR3 bases: TGTGCCAGCAGCCCGGGGACATCCACTAATGAAAAACTGTTTTTT. This gives the protein CASSPGTSTNEKLFF. The chain uses TRBV9 and TRBJ1-4; weak D call: TRBD1 (6 bases). The CDR3 spans 15 residues. Germline V gives CDR1 SGDLS, CDR2 YYNGEE. Trimming removed 4 bases from V and 2 bases from J, with 12 bases in between.

The chain carries TRBV5-1 and TRBJ2-1; the D is unclear. Germline V gene sequence: CDR1 SGHRS, CDR2 YFSETQ. V was clipped by 0 bases and J by 4 bases, with 14 bases between them. The length of the CDR3 is 16 residues. CDR3 nucleotides: TGCGCCAGCAGCTTGGGAGAGCGCTGGCCATACAATGAGCAGTTCTTC. Amino acids: CASSLGERWPYNEQFF.

In DNA form, the CDR3 reads TGTGCCAGCAGAACACAGGGGGAAAAACTGTTTTTT. Translating gives CASRTQGEKLFF. This chain joins TRBV6-5 and TRBJ1-4; 7 positions agree with TRBD1. The J segment lost 8 bases and the V segment lost 6 bases, leaving 3 bases of the junction unmatched. There are 12 residues in the CDR3. The germline V gene has CDR1 MNHEY and CDR2 SVGAGI.

The chain has TRBV30 and TRBJ2-7, with D possibly TRBD1 on 5 matching bases. CDR1 and CDR2 (germline): GTSNPN, SVGIG (reference sequence). The length of the CDR3 is 15 residues. The V end lost 4 bases, the J end lost 2 bases, and 18 bases lay between the germline ends. CDR3 in DNA: TGTGCCTGGAAGGGGATAGCTAGTGGAACCTACGAGCAGTACTTC. Its protein is CAWKGIASGTYEQYF.

This clone was observed a few times. The V call is TRBV5-4, the J call TRBJ2-3; possible D gene TRBD1, 7 bases. CDR1 and CDR2 from the germline V gene are SGHNT and YYREEE (reference sequence). The CDR3 contains 16 residues. The V end was cut by 2 bases, the J end by 2 bases, with 15 bases between. The CDR3 nucleotides are TGTGCCAGCAGCTTCGGAGGGGGCTCCTACACAGATACGCAGTATTTT. Translation: CASSFGGGSYTDTQYF.